A single sample gave rise to the 27 T cell receptor beta chains below, sequenced in a study of neurological immune-mediated disorders (dated by TCRdb to the late 2010s). Libraries came from 5' RACE. TCRdb names Illumina HiSeq 2500 as the instrument used. The raw public reads went through TCRdb reprocessing: fastp at Q25, MiXCR clone calling, in-frame beta chains kept. Every entry covers one CDR3 protein and lists the most common genes and DNA from its rows. The sample includes about 78,000 distinct CDR3 sequences, with about 5.5% observed a single time. The ten largest clones add up to 2% to 2.5% of the sample. The specimen was PBMCs. The receptors derive from a woman aged 25 to 45 with multiple sclerosis.

Comments on this clonotype: A much larger clone lies a single base off, so this may be a read error. This rearrangement joins TRBV5-1 to TRBJ2-2; no reliable D call. Trimming stripped 3 bases from V and 0 bases from J, with 21 bases between. Germline CDR1 SGHRS, CDR2 YFSETQ. CDR3 length: 19 residues. The DNA for the CDR3 is TGCGCCAGCAGCTCCCATCCGACCCATAGCCGAGCGAACACCGGGGAGCTGTTTTTT. Translation: CASSSHPTHSRANTGELFF.

This clonotype showed up many times. V and J are TRBV20-1 and TRBJ2-5; D perhaps matches TRBD2 (7 bases). V gave up 3 bases and J gave up 2 bases, with 13 bases separating them. The germline CDR1 and CDR2 sequences are DFQATT and SNEGSKA (reference sequence). The CDR3 is made up of 14 amino acids. The CDR3: CSARSGTPQETQYF. CDR3 coding DNA: TGCAGTGCTAGGAGCGGGACACCACAAGAGACCCAGTACTTC.

In this sample, this clonotype turned up many times. The J gene is TRBJ2-1, the V gene TRBV5-1; 7 bases agree with TRBD2. This CDR3 contains 15 residues. Germline V gene lookup returns CDR1 SGHRS and CDR2 YFSETQ. The V gene end was trimmed by 4 bases and the J gene end by 0 bases; junction bases not matched to a gene: 4. The CDR3 loop reads CASSTSAGSYNEQFF. The CDR3 DNA is TGCGCCAGCAGCACTAGCGCAGGCTCCTACAATGAGCAGTTCTTC.

The table lists this clonotype with a few counts. The rearrangement links TRBV10-2 to TRBJ1-5; a possible D gene is TRBD1 (5 bases). V was cut by 5 bases and J by 3 bases, with 11 bases left in between. There are 14 residues in the CDR3. Germline V gives CDR1 WSHSY, CDR2 SAAADI. The CDR3, as DNA: TGCGCCAGCAGTTTAGCAGGGAACAATCAGCCCCAGCATTTT. It encodes CASSLAGNNQPQHF.

This clonotype was seen at least ten times. This rearrangement joins TRBV5-8 to TRBJ2-2, with TRBD2 identical over 12 bases. J gave up 1 base and V 2 bases, and 3 bases lay outside the gene matches. The germline gives CDR1 SGHTS, CDR2 YDEGEE. The CDR3 sequence is 17 residues long. In DNA form, the CDR3 reads TGTGCCAGCAGCTTAGGACTAGCGGGGATGAACACCGGGGAGCTGTTTTTT. Protein sequence: CASSLGLAGMNTGELFF. Based on the CDR3 plus reference TRBV5-8 and TRBJ2-2, the full variable domain is EAGVTQSPTHLIKTRGQQATLRCSPISGHTSVYWYQQALGLGLQFLLWYDEGEERNRGNFPPRFSGRQFPNYSSELNVNALELEDSALYLCASSLGLAGMNTGELFFGEGSRLTVL.

This clonotype was seen many times. This chain links TRBV5-1 with TRBJ2-1; TRBD2 agrees at 8 bases. The ends lost 1 base at V and 4 bases at J; junction bases unmatched: 7. The V gene's germline CDR1 is SGHRS and CDR2 YFSETQ. The CDR3 is made up of 16 amino acids. CDR3 in amino acids: CASSLRVGGGYNEQFF. In DNA, the CDR3 is TGCGCCAGCAGCTTGAGAGTAGGCGGGGGGTACAATGAGCAGTTCTTC.

This clonotype was seen once. This sequence joins TRBV5-6 and TRBJ2-1; D possibly corresponds to TRBD1 (6 bases). This CDR3 contains 14 residues. The V end was cut by 1 base, the J end by 7 bases, with 12 bases between. CDR1 and CDR2 from the germline V gene are SGHDT and YYEEEE. The CDR3 coding sequence is TGTGCCAGCAGCTTGTATTCCACAGGGAATGAGCAGTTCTTC. This encodes CASSLYSTGNEQFF.

The chain is built from TRBV10-3 and TRBJ2-1, with D perhaps given as TRBD1 or TRBD2 (5 bases each). The germline V and J ends were trimmed by 0 bases and 3 bases, with 9 bases remaining between them. Germline assignment: CDR1 ENHRY and CDR2 SYGVKD. The CDR3 totals 15 residues. This chain's CDR3 is CAISESTGRYNEQFF. The DNA for the CDR3 is TGTGCCATCAGTGAGTCGACGGGGCGCTACAATGAGCAGTTCTTC.

CDR3 protein: CASSLVGFGHLNTEAFF. The CDR3 DNA follows: TGCGCCAGCAGCTTGGTCGGCTTCGGACACTTGAACACTGAAGCTTTCTTT. The chain links TRBV5-1 to TRBJ1-1, with D perhaps TRBD1 (5 bases). V was clipped by 0 bases and J by 0 bases, with 15 bases between them. The germline CDR1 and CDR2 sequences are SGHRS and YFSETQ. The length of the CDR3 is 17 residues.

This clonotype has a handful of counts. In DNA form, the CDR3 reads TGTGCCAGCAGCCGCGGACAGGGGTCGTACAATGAGCAGTTCTTC. Amino acids: CASSRGQGSYNEQFF. V is TRBV12-3 or TRBV12-4 and J is TRBJ2-1, with 9 bases identical to TRBD1. V shed 6 bases and J 4 bases; nucleotides not matched to a gene: 7. The length of the CDR3 is 15 residues.

The chain carries TRBV28 and TRBJ1-1; possibly TRBD1 for D (5 bases). CDR1 MDHEN and CDR2 SYDVKM come from the germline V gene. V shed 5 bases and J shed 3 bases, with 16 bases lying between them. CDR3 length: 15 amino acids. Written as DNA, the CDR3 is TGTGCCAGCAGTCCTGGAGGGGCGGGCGACACTGAAGCTTTCTTT. Protein sequence: CASSPGGAGDTEAFF.

The V and J genes are TRBV15 and TRBJ1-5, with D perhaps matching TRBD1 (5 bases). CDR1 and CDR2 (germline): LNHNV, YYDKDF (reference sequence). The CDR3 has 14 amino acids. V lost 1 base and J 6 bases, leaving 10 bases between the germline ends. CDR3 residues: CATSRVRGGQPQHF. CDR3 in DNA: TGTGCCACCAGCAGAGTGAGGGGAGGTCAGCCCCAGCATTTT.

The sample holds many counts of this clonotype. The chain carries TRBV12-3 or TRBV12-4 and TRBJ2-1; the D is unclear. Trimming left V 5 bases short and J 5 bases short, with 10 bases between. The CDR3 runs to 13 residues. CDR3 residues: CASSARLNNEQFF. The CDR3, as DNA: TGTGCCAGCAGTGCGCGGCTAAACAATGAGCAGTTCTTC.

This clonotype was recorded at least ten times. CDR3 sequence: CASSQDPRQGGAFF. DNA for the CDR3: TGTGCCAGCAGCCAAGATCCCCGACAGGGAGGAGCTTTCTTT. This chain joins TRBV3-1 and TRBJ1-1; TRBD1 matches 7 bases. V dropped 0 bases and J dropped 10; count of bases not matched to a gene: 8. The germline V gene encodes CDR1 LGHDT and CDR2 YNNKEL (reference sequence). There are 14 residues in the CDR3.

This clonotype occurred many times. The chain links TRBV5-1 to TRBJ1-1; D is perhaps TRBD1 (5 bases). The CDR3 consists of 14 residues. Germline CDR1 and CDR2: SGHRS and YFSETQ. V shed 0 bases and J shed 7 bases, with 13 bases lying between them. CDR3 loop: CASSLVSQGVEAFF. In nucleotides, the CDR3 is TGCGCCAGCAGCTTGGTATCTCAGGGCGTTGAAGCTTTCTTT.

This clonotype appeared many times. The rearrangement links TRBV6-6 to TRBJ2-7, with no clear D. Trimming removed 5 bases from V and 0 bases from J, with 8 bases in between. This CDR3 region has 13 residues. The germline CDR1 and CDR2 sequences are MNHNY and SVGAGI (reference sequence). CDR3 DNA: TGTGCCAGCAGTCTCACTTCCTCCTACGAGCAGTACGTC. Translated: CASSLTSSYEQYV.

CDR3: CASSGRVTSSTDTQYF. The CDR3 region has the DNA TGTGCCAGCAGTGGAAGGGTAACCTCTAGCACAGATACGCAGTATTTT. The rearrangement links TRBV2 to TRBJ2-3; D uncertain. The CDR3 sequence is 16 residues long. Germline-derived CDR1 and CDR2 are SNHLY and FYNNEI. The ends were cut back, 4 bases at V and 0 bases at J, with 14 bases in the middle.

This clonotype has a count of ten or more. V gene TRBV29-1 combines with J gene TRBJ2-5; D assignment may be TRBD1 or TRBD2 (5 bases each). Trimming left V 3 bases short and J 6 bases short, with 11 bases between. Germline V gives CDR1 SQVTM, CDR2 ANQGSEA. There are 12 residues in the CDR3. The CDR3 region is CSVESGTKTQYF. In nucleotides, the CDR3 is TGCAGCGTTGAGTCGGGGACGAAGACCCAGTACTTC.

The chain is built from TRBV7-2 and TRBJ2-5; no firm D call. This CDR3 region has 13 residues. Trimming removed 3 bases from V and 3 bases from J, with 8 bases in between. The germline gives CDR1 SGHTA, CDR2 FQGNSA. DNA of the CDR3: TGTGCCAGCAGCTTCTCCTCCAAAGAGACCCAGTACTTC. Encoded protein: CASSFSSKETQYF.

Ten or more counts support this clonotype. This sequence joins TRBV29-1 and TRBJ1-1; 10 bases are a match to TRBD1. Per germline, CDR1 SQVTM and CDR2 ANQGSEA. Unmatched junction bases numbered 5, after V lost 6 bases and J lost 10 bases. The CDR3 totals 11 residues. The DNA of the CDR3 is TGCAGCGTCGACAGGGGGCGGGGAGCTTTCTTT. Translation: CSVDRGRGAFF.

This clonotype has ten or more counts. This chain uses TRBV4-2 with TRBJ2-3, with a weak D call TRBD2 (6 bases). Trimming pared 1 base from V and 3 bases from J, leaving 11 bases between. Germline CDR1 reads LGHNA; CDR2 reads YNFKEQ. This CDR3 is 15 amino acids long. This CDR3 is CASSQARGTTDTQYF. As DNA, the CDR3 is TGTGCCAGCAGCCAAGCCCGGGGGACGACAGATACGCAGTATTTT.

The chain links TRBV20-1 to TRBJ1-2; D not resolved. This CDR3 contains 12 residues. With 4 bases removed from V and 2 bases from J, the gap between germline ends came to 8 bases. Germline values: CDR1 DFQATT, CDR2 SNEGSKA (reference sequence). The CDR3, as DNA: TGCAGTGCTATAGCCGGGAACTATGGCTACACCTTC. Amino acid sequence: CSAIAGNYGYTF.

The CDR3 protein is CASSFGTSNTQYF. The CDR3 DNA is TGTGCCAGCAGCTTCGGGACAAGCAATACGCAGTATTTT. The J gene is TRBJ2-3, the V gene TRBV11-2; possibly TRBD1 for D (6 bases). V lost 3 bases, J lost 7 bases, and 11 bases lay in between. The V gene's germline CDR1 is SGHAT and CDR2 FQNNGV. This CDR3 is 13 amino acids long.

This rearrangement joins TRBV11-3 to TRBJ2-1, with 7 bases fitting TRBD2. Germline V gene data show CDR1 as SGHNT and CDR2 as YENEEA. The ends lost 5 bases at V and 7 bases at J; junction bases unmatched: 14. The CDR3 spans 16 residues. CDR3 protein: CASSPFGAGESNEQFF. Here the CDR3 DNA reads TGTGCCAGCAGCCCCTTTGGCGCGGGAGAATCAAATGAGCAGTTCTTC.

The chain links TRBV7-8 to TRBJ2-2; D is uncertain. Germline CDR1 reads SGHVS; CDR2 reads FQNEAQ. V dropped 4 bases and J dropped 6 bases, with 15 bases sitting between them. The CDR3 totals 15 residues. The CDR3 is CASSSREDVPGELFF. CDR3 DNA: TGTGCCAGCAGCTCCCGTGAGGATGTGCCCGGGGAGCTGTTTTTT.

This clonotype has ten or more counts. CDR3 protein: CASSLDNRGNQPQHF. The DNA for the CDR3 is TGTGCCAGCAGCTTGGATAACAGGGGTAATCAGCCCCAGCATTTT. The chain has TRBV5-5 and TRBJ1-5, with 7 positions matching TRBD1. Germline V lookup: CDR1 SGHKS, CDR2 YYEKEE (reference sequence). This CDR3 is built from 15 residues. V lost 0 bases and J lost 4; bases outside the gene matches: 4.

In its sample, this clonotype was seen a few times. The chain joins TRBV3-1 to TRBJ2-3; unclear D gene. This CDR3 has 11 residues. V was cut by 4 bases and J by 6 bases, with 5 bases left in between. Germline loops: CDR1 LGHDT, CDR2 YNNKEL (reference sequence). CDR3 sequence (DNA): TGTGCCAGCAGCCTTCTGGATACGCAGTATTTT. It translates to CASSLLDTQYF.